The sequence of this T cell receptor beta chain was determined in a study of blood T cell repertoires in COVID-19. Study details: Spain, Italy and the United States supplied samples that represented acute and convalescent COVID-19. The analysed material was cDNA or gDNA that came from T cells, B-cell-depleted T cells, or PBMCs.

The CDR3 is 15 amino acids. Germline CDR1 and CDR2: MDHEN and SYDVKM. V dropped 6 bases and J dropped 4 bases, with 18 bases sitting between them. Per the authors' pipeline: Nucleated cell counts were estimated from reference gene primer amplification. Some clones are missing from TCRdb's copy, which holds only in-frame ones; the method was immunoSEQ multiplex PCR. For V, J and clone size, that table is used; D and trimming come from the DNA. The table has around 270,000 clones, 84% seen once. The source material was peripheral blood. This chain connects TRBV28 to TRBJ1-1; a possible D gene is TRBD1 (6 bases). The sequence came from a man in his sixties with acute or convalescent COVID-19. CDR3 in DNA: TGTGCCAGCAGCCCCGCGACAGGCTTGGGCACTGAAGCTTTCTTT. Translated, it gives CASSPATGLGTEAFF.